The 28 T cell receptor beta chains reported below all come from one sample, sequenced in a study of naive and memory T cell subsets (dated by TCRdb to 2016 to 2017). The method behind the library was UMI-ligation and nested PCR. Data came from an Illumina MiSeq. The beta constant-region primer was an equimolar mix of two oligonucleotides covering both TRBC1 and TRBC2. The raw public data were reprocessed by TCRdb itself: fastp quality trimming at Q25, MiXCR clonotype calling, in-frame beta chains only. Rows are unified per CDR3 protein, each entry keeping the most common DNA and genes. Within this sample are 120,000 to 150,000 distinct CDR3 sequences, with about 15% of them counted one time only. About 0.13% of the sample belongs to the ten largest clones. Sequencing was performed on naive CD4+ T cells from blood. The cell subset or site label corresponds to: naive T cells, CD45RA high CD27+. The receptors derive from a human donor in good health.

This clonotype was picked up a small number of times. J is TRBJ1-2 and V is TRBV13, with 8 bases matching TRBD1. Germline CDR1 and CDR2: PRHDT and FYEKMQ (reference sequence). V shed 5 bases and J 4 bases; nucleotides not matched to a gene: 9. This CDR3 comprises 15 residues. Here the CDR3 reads CASSADGQGGYGYTF. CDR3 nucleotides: TGTGCCAGCAGCGCCGACGGACAGGGCGGCTATGGCTACACCTTC.

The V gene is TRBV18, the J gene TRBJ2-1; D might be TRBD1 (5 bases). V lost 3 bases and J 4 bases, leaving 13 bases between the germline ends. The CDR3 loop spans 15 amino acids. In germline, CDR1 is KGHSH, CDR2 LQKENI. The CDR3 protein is CASSPLDIGYNEQFF. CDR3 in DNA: TGTGCCAGCTCACCTCTGGACATAGGTTACAATGAGCAGTTCTTC.

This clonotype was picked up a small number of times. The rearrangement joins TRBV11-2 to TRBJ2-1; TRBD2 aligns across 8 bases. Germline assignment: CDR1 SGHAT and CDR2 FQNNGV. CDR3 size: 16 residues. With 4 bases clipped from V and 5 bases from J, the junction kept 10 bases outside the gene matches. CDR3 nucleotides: TGTGCCAGCAGCTCCCCTTGGGGAGCGGGAGACAATGAGCAGTTCTTC. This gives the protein CASSSPWGAGDNEQFF.

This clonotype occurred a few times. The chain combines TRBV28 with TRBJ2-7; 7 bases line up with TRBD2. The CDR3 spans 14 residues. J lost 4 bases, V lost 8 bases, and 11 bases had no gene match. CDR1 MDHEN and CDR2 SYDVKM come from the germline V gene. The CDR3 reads CASRRGRGRYEQYF. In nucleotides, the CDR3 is TGTGCCAGCCGAAGAGGGAGGGGCCGGTACGAGCAGTACTTC.

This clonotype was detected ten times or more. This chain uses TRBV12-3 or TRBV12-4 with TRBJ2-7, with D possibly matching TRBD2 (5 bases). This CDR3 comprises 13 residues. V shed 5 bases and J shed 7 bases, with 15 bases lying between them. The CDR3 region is CASSRATPGEQYF. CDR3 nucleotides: TGTGCCAGCAGTCGTGCTACCCCGGGGGAGCAGTACTTC.

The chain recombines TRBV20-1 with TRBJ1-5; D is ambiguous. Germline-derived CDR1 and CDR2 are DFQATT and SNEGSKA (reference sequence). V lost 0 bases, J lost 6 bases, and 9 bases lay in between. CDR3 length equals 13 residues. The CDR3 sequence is CSARDWASQPQHF. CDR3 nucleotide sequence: TGCAGTGCTAGAGATTGGGCGTCTCAGCCCCAGCATTTT.

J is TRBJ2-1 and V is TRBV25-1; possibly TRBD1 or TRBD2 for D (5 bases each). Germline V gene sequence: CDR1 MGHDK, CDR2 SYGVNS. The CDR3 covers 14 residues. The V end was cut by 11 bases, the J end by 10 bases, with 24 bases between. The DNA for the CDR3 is TGTGCCTCAGACTGGGGACCCCGCTGGAGGGAGCAGTTCTTC. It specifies CASDWGPRWREQFF. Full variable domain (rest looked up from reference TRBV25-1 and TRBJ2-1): EADIYQTPRYLVIGTGKKITLECSQTMGHDKMYWYQQDPGMELHLIHYSYGVNSTEKGDLSSESTVSRIRTEHFPLTLESARPSHTSQYLCASDWGPRWREQFFGPGTRLTVL.

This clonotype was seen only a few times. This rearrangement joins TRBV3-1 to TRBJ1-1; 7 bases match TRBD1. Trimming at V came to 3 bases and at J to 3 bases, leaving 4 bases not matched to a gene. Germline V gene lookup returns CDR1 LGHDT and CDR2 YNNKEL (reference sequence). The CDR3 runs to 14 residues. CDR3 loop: CASSQGTAYTEAFF. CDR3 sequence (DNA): TGTGCCAGCAGCCAGGGGACAGCTTACACTGAAGCTTTCTTT.

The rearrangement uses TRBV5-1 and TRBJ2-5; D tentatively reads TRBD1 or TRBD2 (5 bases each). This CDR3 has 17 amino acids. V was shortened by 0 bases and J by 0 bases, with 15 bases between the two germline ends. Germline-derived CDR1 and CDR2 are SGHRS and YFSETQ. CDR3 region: CASSLVPGRGHQETQYF. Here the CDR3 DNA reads TGCGCCAGCAGCTTGGTTCCGGGAAGGGGACACCAAGAGACCCAGTACTTC. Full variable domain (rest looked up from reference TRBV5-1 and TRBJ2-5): KAGVTQTPRYLIKTRGQQVTLSCSPISGHRSVSWYQQTPGQGLQFLFEYFSETQRNKGNFPGRFSGRQFSNSRSEMNVSTLELGDSALYLCASSLVPGRGHQETQYFGPGTRLLVL.

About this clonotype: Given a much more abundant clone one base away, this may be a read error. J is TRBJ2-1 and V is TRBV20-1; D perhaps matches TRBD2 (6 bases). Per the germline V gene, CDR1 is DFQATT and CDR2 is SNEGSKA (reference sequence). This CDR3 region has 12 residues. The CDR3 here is CSARPTSSGGIF. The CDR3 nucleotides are TGCAGTGCTAGACCGACCAGCTCCGGCGGGATCTTC.

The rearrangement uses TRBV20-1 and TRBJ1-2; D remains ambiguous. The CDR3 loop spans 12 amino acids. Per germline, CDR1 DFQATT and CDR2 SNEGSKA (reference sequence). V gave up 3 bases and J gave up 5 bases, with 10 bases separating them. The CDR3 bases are TGCAGTGCTAGCGAGATGGGGTATGGCTACACCTTC. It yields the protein CSASEMGYGYTF.

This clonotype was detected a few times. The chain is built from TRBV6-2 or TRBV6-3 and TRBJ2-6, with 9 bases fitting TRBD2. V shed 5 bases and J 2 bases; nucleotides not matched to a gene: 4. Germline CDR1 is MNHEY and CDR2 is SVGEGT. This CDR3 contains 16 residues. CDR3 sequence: CASSPRTSAGANVLTF. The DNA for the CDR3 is TGTGCCAGCAGTCCCCGGACTAGCGCTGGGGCCAACGTCCTGACTTTC.

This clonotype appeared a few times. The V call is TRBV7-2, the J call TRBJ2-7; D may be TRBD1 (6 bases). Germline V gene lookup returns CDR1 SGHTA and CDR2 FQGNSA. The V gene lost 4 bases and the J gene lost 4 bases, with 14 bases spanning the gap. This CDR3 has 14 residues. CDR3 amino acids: CASSSKQGRYEQYF. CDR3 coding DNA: TGTGCCAGCAGCTCGAAACAGGGCCGTTACGAGCAGTACTTC. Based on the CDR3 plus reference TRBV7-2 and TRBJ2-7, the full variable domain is GAGVSQSPSNKVTEKGKDVELRCDPISGHTALYWYRQSLGQGLEFLIYFQGNSAPDKSGLPSDRFSAERTGGSVSTLTIQRTQQEDSAVYLCASSSKQGRYEQYFGPGTRLTVT.

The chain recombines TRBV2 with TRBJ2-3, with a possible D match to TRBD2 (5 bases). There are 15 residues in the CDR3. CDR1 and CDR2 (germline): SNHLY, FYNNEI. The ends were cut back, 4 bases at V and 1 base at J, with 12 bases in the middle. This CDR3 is CASSVTSGGTDTQYF. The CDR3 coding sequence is TGTGCCAGCAGTGTGACCAGCGGAGGCACAGATACGCAGTATTTT.

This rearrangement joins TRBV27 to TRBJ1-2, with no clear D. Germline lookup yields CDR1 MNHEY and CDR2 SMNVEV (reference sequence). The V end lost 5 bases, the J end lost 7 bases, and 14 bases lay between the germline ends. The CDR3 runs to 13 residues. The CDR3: CASSRAGSPGYTF. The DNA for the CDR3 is TGTGCCAGCAGTAGGGCGGGGAGCCCTGGCTACACCTTC.

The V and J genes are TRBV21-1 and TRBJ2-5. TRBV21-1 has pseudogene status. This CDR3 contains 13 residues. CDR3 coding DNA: TGTGCCAGCAGCAAATCGGTGTGGGAGACCCAGTACTTC. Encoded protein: CASSKSVWETQYF.

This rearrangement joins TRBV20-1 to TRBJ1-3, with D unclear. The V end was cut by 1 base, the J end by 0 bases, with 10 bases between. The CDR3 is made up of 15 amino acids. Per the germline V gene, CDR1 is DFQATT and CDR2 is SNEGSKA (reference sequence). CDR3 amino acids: CSARAGQLSGNTIYF. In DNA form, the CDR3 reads TGCAGTGCTAGAGCGGGTCAGCTCTCTGGAAACACCATATATTTT.

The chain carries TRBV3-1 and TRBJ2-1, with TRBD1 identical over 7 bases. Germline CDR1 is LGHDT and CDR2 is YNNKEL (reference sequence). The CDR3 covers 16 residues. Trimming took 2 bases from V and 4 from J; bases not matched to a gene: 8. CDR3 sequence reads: CASSQNPGQLYNEQFF. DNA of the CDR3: TGTGCCAGCAGCCAAAACCCGGGACAGCTTTACAATGAGCAGTTCTTC.

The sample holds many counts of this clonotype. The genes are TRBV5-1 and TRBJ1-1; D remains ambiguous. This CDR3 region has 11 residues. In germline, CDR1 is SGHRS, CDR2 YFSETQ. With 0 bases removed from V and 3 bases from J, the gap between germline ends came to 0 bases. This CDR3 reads CASSLDTEAFF. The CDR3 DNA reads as TGCGCCAGCAGCTTGGACACTGAAGCTTTCTTT.

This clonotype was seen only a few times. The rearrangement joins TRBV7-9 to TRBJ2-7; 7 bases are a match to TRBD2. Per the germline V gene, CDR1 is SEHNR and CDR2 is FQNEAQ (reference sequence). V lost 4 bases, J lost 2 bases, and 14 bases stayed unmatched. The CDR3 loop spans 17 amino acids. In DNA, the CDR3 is TGTGCCAGCAGCTCCCAGGTTCAAGCGGGAAGGACCTACGAGCAGTACTTC. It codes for CASSSQVQAGRTYEQYF.

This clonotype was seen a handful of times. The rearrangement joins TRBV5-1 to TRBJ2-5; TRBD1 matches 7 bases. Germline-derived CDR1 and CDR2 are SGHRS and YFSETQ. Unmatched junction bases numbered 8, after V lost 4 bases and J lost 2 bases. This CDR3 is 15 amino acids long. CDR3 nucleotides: TGCGCCAGCAGCCTCACAGGGGCACTACAAGAGACCCAGTACTTC. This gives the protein CASSLTGALQETQYF.

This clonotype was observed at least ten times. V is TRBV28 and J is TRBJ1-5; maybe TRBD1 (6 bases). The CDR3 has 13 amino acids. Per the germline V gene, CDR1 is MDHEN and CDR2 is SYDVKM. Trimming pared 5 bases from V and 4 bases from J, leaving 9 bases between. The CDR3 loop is CASSPQGNQPQHF. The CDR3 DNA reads TGTGCCAGCAGTCCCCAGGGGAATCAGCCCCAGCATTTT.

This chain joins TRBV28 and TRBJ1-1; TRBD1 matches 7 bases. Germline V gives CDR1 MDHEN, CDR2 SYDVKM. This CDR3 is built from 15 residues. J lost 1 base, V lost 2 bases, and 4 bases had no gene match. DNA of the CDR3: TGTGCCAGCAGTTTACCGGACAGGAAGAACACTGAAGCTTTCTTT. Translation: CASSLPDRKNTEAFF. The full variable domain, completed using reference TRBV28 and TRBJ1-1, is DVKVTQSSRYLVKRTGEKVFLECVQDMDHENMFWYRQDPGLGLRLIYFSYDVKMKEKGDIPEGYSVSREKKERFSLILESASTNQTSMYLCASSLPDRKNTEAFFGQGTRLTVV.

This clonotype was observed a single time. The CDR3 protein is CATSRDVAGRQYNSPLHF. In nucleotides, the CDR3 is TGTGCCACCAGCAGAGATGTGGCAGGCCGCCAATATAATTCACCCCTCCACTTT. The J gene is TRBJ1-6, the V gene TRBV15; no reliable D call. The ends were cut back, 0 bases at V and 4 bases at J, with 16 bases in the middle. The CDR3 loop spans 18 amino acids. Germline V gives CDR1 LNHNV, CDR2 YYDKDF (reference sequence).

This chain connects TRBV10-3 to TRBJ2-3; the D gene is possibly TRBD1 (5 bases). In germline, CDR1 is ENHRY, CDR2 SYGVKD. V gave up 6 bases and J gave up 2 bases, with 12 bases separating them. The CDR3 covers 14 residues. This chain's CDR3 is CAISDGHDTDTQYF. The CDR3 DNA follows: TGTGCCATCAGCGATGGACACGACACAGATACGCAGTATTTT.

The CDR3 bases are TGTGCCATCAGTGAGTCCCTAGCGCAAGGGACGGATACGCAGTATTTT. It yields the protein CAISESLAQGTDTQYF. The V gene is TRBV10-3, the J gene TRBJ2-3; D may be TRBD2 (6 bases). The V gene lost 0 bases and the J gene lost 6 bases, with 16 bases spanning the gap. CDR1 ENHRY and CDR2 SYGVKD come from the germline V gene. The CDR3 consists of 16 residues.

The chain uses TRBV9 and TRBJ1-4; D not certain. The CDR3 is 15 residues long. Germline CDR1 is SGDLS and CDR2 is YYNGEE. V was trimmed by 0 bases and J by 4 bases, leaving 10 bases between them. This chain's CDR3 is CASSVEPAGNEKLFF. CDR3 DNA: TGTGCCAGCAGCGTAGAACCGGCGGGTAATGAAAAACTGTTTTTT.

CDR3 protein: CASKGQVDQPQHF. CDR3 DNA: TGTGCCAGCAAGGGACAGGTCGATCAGCCCCAGCATTTT. The chain couples TRBV25-1 to TRBJ1-5; 8 nucleotides line up with TRBD1. Germline values: CDR1 MGHDK, CDR2 SYGVNS. CDR3 length equals 13 residues. J lost 5 bases, V lost 7 bases, and 4 bases had no gene match. The whole variable domain, filled in from reference TRBV25-1 and TRBJ1-5, reads EADIYQTPRYLVIGTGKKITLECSQTMGHDKMYWYQQDPGMELHLIHYSYGVNSTEKGDLSSESTVSRIRTEHFPLTLESARPSHTSQYLCASKGQVDQPQHFGDGTRLSIL.